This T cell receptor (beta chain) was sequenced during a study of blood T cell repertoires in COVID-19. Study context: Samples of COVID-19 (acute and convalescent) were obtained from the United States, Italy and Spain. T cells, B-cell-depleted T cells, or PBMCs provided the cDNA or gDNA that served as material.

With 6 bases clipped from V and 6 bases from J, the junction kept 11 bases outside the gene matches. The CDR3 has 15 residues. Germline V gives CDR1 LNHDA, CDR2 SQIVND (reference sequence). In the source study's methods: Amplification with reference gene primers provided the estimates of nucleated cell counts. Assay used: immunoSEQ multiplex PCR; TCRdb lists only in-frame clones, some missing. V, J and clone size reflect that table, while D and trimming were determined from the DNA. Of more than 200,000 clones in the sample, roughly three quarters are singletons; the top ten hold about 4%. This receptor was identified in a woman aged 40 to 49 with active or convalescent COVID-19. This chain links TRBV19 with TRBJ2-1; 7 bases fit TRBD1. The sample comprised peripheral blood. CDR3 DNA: TGTGCCAGTAGCCTAGACAGGGAGTCCCTCAATGAGCAGTTCTTC. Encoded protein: CASSLDRESLNEQFF.